Listed here are 21 T cell receptor beta chains from one sample, sequenced in a study of PD-1 blockade in classical Hodgkin lymphoma. Libraries were prepared by immunoSEQ multiplex PCR; TCRdb keeps only in-frame clonotypes and omits some of them. The repertoire holds about 98,000 clones, with around 90% as singletons. Following autologous stem cell transplantation, relapse occurred in every patient, and exposure to brentuximab vedotin varied. Sequencing used peripheral blood mononuclear cells (PBMCs), obtained at baseline. The receptors originated from a human donor with classical Hodgkin lymphoma.

The V gene is TRBV14, the J gene TRBJ2-2; 11 bases are shared with TRBD2. This CDR3 spans 16 amino acids. In germline, CDR1 is SGHDN, CDR2 FVKESK. V shed 4 bases and J 2 bases; nucleotides not matched to a gene: 3. CDR3 nucleotide sequence: TGTGCCAGCAGCCTGCGACTAGCGGGAAACACCGGGGAGCTGTTTTTT. Its translation is CASSLRLAGNTGELFF.

The V call is TRBV7-8, the J call TRBJ2-1; D gene unclear. Germline V gives CDR1 SGHVS, CDR2 FQNEAQ. V gave up 5 bases and J gave up 9 bases, with 17 bases separating them. This CDR3 is 14 amino acids long. CDR3 nucleotides: TGTGCCAGCAGCCCCCGCGTCCCGGGCCCTGAGCAGTTCTTC. Its translation is CASSPRVPGPEQFF.

The chain joins TRBV27 to TRBJ2-5; the D gene is possibly TRBD1 (5 bases). The CDR3 is made up of 15 amino acids. CDR1 is MNHEY, CDR2 SMNVEV, per germline (reference sequence). V lost 5 bases and J lost 5, with 18 bases in between. CDR3 protein: CASSTTYRISETQYF. CDR3 in DNA: TGTGCCAGCAGTACTACCTACAGGATTAGCGAGACCCAGTACTTC.

The chain couples TRBV6-5 to TRBJ2-7; D uncertain. The CDR3 contains 14 residues. CDR1 and CDR2 (germline): MNHEY, SVGAGI. Trimming took off 7 bases at V and 1 base at J, with 14 bases between the two ends. This CDR3 reads CASTKLDSSYEQYF. CDR3 sequence (DNA): TGTGCCAGCACCAAACTCGACTCTTCCTACGAGCAGTACTTC.

The chain uses TRBV9 and TRBJ1-1, with D unclear. From germline, CDR1 is SGDLS and CDR2 YYNGEE. Trimming left V 0 bases short and J 11 bases short, with 14 bases between. This CDR3 has 13 residues. The CDR3 here is CASSVESGLGAFF. DNA of the CDR3: TGTGCCAGCAGCGTAGAAAGTGGCTTGGGGGCTTTCTTT.

This chain joins TRBV7-9 and TRBJ2-7; 8 bases are shared with TRBD2. In germline, CDR1 is SEHNR, CDR2 FQNEAQ (reference sequence). After removal of 1 base from V and 4 bases from J, the junction contained 3 bases not matched to a gene. This CDR3 has 14 amino acids. The CDR3 sequence: CASSLGLAGYEQYF. In DNA form, the CDR3 reads TGTGCCAGCAGCTTAGGTCTAGCGGGTTACGAGCAGTACTTC.

This clone was recorded once. This chain connects TRBV7-3 to TRBJ2-3; 9 nucleotides line up with TRBD2. CDR1 is SGHTA and CDR2 is FQGTGA in the germline V gene. The CDR3 is 15 amino acids. Germline trimming cut 2 bases from V and 3 bases from J; bases unmatched to any gene: 3. CDR3 DNA: TGTGCCAGCAGCTTATTAGCGGGAGTAACAGATACGCAGTATTTT. It is translated as CASSLLAGVTDTQYF.

V is TRBV2 and J is TRBJ1-1; D unclear. CDR3 size: 13 residues. Trimming removed 8 bases from V and 1 base from J, with 11 bases in between. Germline CDR1 reads SNHLY; CDR2 reads FYNNEI. CDR3: CASGRRGNTEAFF. DNA for the CDR3: TGTGCCAGCGGGCGTCGGGGGAACACTGAAGCTTTCTTT.

The rearrangement joins TRBV7-6 to TRBJ1-3; D call uncertain. The V gene lost 4 bases and the J gene lost 7 bases, with 8 bases spanning the gap. The germline gives CDR1 SGHVS, CDR2 FNYEAQ. This CDR3 contains 12 residues. The CDR3 protein is CASSSYSNTIYF. In DNA, the CDR3 is TGTGCCAGCAGCTCCTACTCCAACACCATATATTTT. The whole variable domain, filled in from reference TRBV7-6 and TRBJ1-3, reads GAGVSQSPRYKVTKRGQDVALRCDPISGHVSLYWYRQALGQGPEFLTYFNYEAQQDKSGLPNDRFSAERPEGSISTLTIQRTEQRDSAMYRCASSSYSNTIYFGEGSWLTVV.

This rearrangement joins TRBV5-6 to TRBJ2-3; perhaps TRBD2 as D (5 bases). Trimming shortened V by 3 bases and J by 1 base, and 15 bases separated the two germline ends. This CDR3 comprises 16 residues. Germline CDR1 SGHDT, CDR2 YYEEEE. DNA of the CDR3: TGTGCCAGCAGCTATTTTCGGGGTTTGGGCACAGATACGCAGTATTTT. Its translation is CASSYFRGLGTDTQYF.

This chain joins TRBV7-6 and TRBJ1-5, with 8 bases identical to TRBD1. V was pared by 5 bases and J by 6 bases, with 9 bases of the junction left unmatched. The CDR3 has 15 amino acids. Germline-derived CDR1 and CDR2 are SGHVS and FNYEAQ. The DNA of the CDR3 is TGTGCCAGCAGCCGCGGACAGGGACCCGGTCAGCCCCAGCATTTT. It specifies CASSRGQGPGQPQHF.

The chain carries TRBV2 and TRBJ1-1; D is perhaps TRBD1 (5 bases). The V end lost 3 bases, the J end lost 4 bases, and 9 bases lay between the germline ends. This CDR3 is 13 amino acids long. The V gene's germline CDR1 is SNHLY and CDR2 FYNNEI. The CDR3 nucleotides are TGTGCCAGCAGTGAGCAGGGCATCACTGAAGCTTTCTTT. Residues: CASSEQGITEAFF.

The V and J genes are TRBV4-2 and TRBJ2-5; either TRBD1 or TRBD2 may supply D (5 bases each). In germline, CDR1 is LGHNA, CDR2 YNFKEQ. The CDR3 runs 14 residues. V lost 2 bases and J lost 5, with 12 bases in between. The CDR3 DNA reads TGTGCCAGCAGCCAACGGTCCGGGACGGAGACCCAGTACTTC. This encodes CASSQRSGTETQYF.

The V and J genes are TRBV7-8 and TRBJ2-3; possibly TRBD2 for D (5 bases). Germline-derived CDR1 and CDR2 are SGHVS and FQNEAQ. The V and J ends lost 1 base and 0 bases respectively, with 14 bases between them. The CDR3 sequence is 17 residues long. This CDR3 is CASSLGHRGQSTDTQYF. The CDR3 DNA is TGTGCCAGCAGCTTAGGACACCGCGGGCAGAGCACAGATACGCAGTATTTT.

The chain has TRBV6-1 and TRBJ2-3; the D gene is possibly TRBD1 (6 bases). The CDR3 length is 14 residues. Germline loops: CDR1 MNHNS, CDR2 SASEGT. Trimming left V 7 bases short and J 0 bases short, with 11 bases between. The CDR3 bases are TGTGCCAGCAAGAGGGGACAAAGCACAGATACGCAGTATTTT. Encoded protein: CASKRGQSTDTQYF.

The rearrangement links TRBV5-1 to TRBJ2-3; D is ambiguous. The germline V and J ends were trimmed by 1 base and 4 bases, with 10 bases remaining between them. This CDR3 has 14 amino acids. From germline, CDR1 is SGHRS and CDR2 YFSETQ. The CDR3 nucleotides read TGCGCCAGCAGCTTGTATAGGGTGGCAGATACGCAGTATTTT. This encodes CASSLYRVADTQYF.

The chain recombines TRBV4-1 with TRBJ2-2; D remains unclear. The germline gives CDR1 MGHRA, CDR2 YSYEKL. Trimming removed 2 bases from V and 1 base from J, with 8 bases in between. This CDR3 spans 15 amino acids. In DNA form, the CDR3 reads TGCGCCAGCAGCCAATATCCTAGGAACACCGGGGAGCTGTTTTTT. Protein product: CASSQYPRNTGELFF.

The J gene is TRBJ1-5, the V gene TRBV30, with D possibly being TRBD1 (5 bases). The V end was cut by 1 base, the J end by 7 bases, with 14 bases between. The CDR3 loop spans 14 amino acids. Germline-derived CDR1 and CDR2 are GTSNPN and SVGIG (reference sequence). The CDR3 sequence is CAWSEGVGRQPQHF. The DNA of the CDR3 is TGTGCCTGGAGTGAAGGGGTAGGAAGGCAGCCCCAGCATTTT.

The gene calls are TRBV27 and TRBJ1-1; unclear D gene. The CDR3 has 13 residues. With 3 bases removed from V and 6 bases from J, the gap between germline ends came to 11 bases. Germline V lookup: CDR1 MNHEY, CDR2 SMNVEV (reference sequence). CDR3 nucleotides: TGTGCCAGCAGTTTGGGTAGGGCGTCTGAAGCTTTCTTT. Amino acid sequence: CASSLGRASEAFF.

The CDR3 region has the DNA TGTGCCAGCAGCCCCATCGGGGGGTTAGTGAACACTGAAGCTTTCTTT. This sequence encodes CASSPIGGLVNTEAFF. The V call is TRBV28, the J call TRBJ1-1, with a possible D match to TRBD1 (5 bases). CDR1 is MDHEN and CDR2 is SYDVKM in the germline V gene. The CDR3 runs to 16 residues. V was trimmed by 6 bases and J by 0 bases, leaving 17 bases between them.

V gene TRBV28 combines with J gene TRBJ1-2; D is undetermined. The CDR3 consists of 16 residues. Germline assignment: CDR1 MDHEN and CDR2 SYDVKM. Trimming cost V 3 bases and J 1 base, with 15 bases left between them. The CDR3 DNA follows: TGTGCCAGCAGTTTCCCCTTGGCAGCGAGTAACTATGGCTACACCTTC. Its translation is CASSFPLAASNYGYTF.